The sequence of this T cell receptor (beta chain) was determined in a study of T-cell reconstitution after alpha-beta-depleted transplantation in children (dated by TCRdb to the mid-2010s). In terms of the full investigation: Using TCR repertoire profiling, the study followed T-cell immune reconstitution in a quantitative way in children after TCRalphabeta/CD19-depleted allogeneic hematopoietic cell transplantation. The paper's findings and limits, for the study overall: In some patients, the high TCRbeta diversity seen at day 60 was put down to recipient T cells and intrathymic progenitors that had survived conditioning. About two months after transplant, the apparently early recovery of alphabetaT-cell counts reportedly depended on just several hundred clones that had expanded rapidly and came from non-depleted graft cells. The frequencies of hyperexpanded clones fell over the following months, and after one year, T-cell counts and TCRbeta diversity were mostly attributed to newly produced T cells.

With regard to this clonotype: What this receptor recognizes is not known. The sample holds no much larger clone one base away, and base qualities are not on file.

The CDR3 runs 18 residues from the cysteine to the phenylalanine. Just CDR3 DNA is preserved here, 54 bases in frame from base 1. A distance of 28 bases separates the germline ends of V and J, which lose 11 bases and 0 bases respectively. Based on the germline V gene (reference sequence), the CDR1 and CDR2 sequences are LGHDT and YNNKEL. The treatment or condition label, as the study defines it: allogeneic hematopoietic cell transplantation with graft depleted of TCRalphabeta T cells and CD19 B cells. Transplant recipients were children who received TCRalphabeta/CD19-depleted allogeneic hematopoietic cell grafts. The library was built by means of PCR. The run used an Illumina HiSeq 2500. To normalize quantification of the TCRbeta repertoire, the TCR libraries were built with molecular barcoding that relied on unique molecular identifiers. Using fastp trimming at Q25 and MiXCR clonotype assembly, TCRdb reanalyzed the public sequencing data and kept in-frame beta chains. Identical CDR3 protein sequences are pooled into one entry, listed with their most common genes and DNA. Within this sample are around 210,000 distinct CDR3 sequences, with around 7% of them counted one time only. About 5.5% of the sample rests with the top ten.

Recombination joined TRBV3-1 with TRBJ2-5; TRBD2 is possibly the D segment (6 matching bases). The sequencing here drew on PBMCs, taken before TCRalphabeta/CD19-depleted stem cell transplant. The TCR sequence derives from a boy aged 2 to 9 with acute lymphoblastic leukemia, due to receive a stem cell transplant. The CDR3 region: CACCQGSRSGLYQETQYF. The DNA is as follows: TGTGCCTGCTGCCAAGGATCTCGGAGCGGGTTGTACCAAGAGACCCAGTACTTC.